Shown below are 18 T cell receptor beta chains from a single sample sequenced in a study of blood T cells in healthy people across ages (dated by TCRdb to the mid-2010s). The receptor library was made with 5' RACE. TCRdb shows the sequencer as Illumina HiSeq 2500. A second PCR of about 6 to 11 cycles was performed with a sample-barcoded 5' primer and a J-beta primer mix. TCRdb's own reprocessing of the public reads used fastp at Q25 and MiXCR and kept productive beta chains. CDR3 protein duplicates are merged, each entry listing the most common genes and DNA. The sample profile shows 1.5 million to 1.9 million distinct CDR3 sequences; approximately 43% of them were found once. The ten top clones hold about 4% of the sample. Input material: blood. Every receptor here comes from a woman under 30 in good health.

The J gene is TRBJ1-1, the V gene TRBV12-5; no clear D. The V gene's germline CDR1 is LGHNT and CDR2 FRNRAP. V dropped 6 bases and J dropped 0 bases, with 20 bases sitting between them. CDR3 length equals 17 residues. In DNA, the CDR3 is TGTGCTAGTGGCTCCACCGCAGGATTTCGAATGAACACTGAAGCTTTCTTT. As protein: CASGSTAGFRMNTEAFF.

This clonotype appeared a few times. V gene TRBV4-1 combines with J gene TRBJ1-4, with D uncertain. The germline V gene has CDR1 MGHRA and CDR2 YSYEKL. CDR3 length: 14 residues. V lost 4 bases to trimming and J lost 5 bases, with 11 bases between them. The CDR3 nucleotides are TGCGCCAGCAGCCTGTGGGTCCAGAATGAAAAACTGTTTTTT. It specifies CASSLWVQNEKLFF.

This clonotype has more than one count but fewer than ten. V and J are TRBV12-3 or TRBV12-4 and TRBJ2-1, with 11 bases aligning to TRBD2. This CDR3 has 13 residues. Germline trimming cut 6 bases from V and 9 bases from J; bases unmatched to any gene: 4. CDR3 nucleotides: TGTGCCAGCAGACCCACTAGCGGGGGTGAGCAGTTCTTC. It yields the protein CASRPTSGGEQFF.

This clonotype came up a few times. The rearrangement links TRBV7-2 to TRBJ2-5; D is possibly TRBD2 (5 bases). V was cut by 3 bases and J by 1 base, with 9 bases left in between. Germline CDR1 and CDR2: SGHTA and FQGNSA. The CDR3 contains 14 residues. The CDR3 sequence: CASSFYGVQETQYF. The CDR3 region has the DNA TGTGCCAGCAGCTTTTACGGGGTCCAAGAGACCCAGTACTTC.

The chain is built from TRBV4-3 and TRBJ2-5, with a tentative D call TRBD2 (5 bases). Germline CDR1 LGHNA, CDR2 YSLEER. Trimming shortened V by 1 base and J by 11 bases, and 38 bases separated the two germline ends. This CDR3 is built from 21 residues. Here the CDR3 reads CASSQVPHGAGRPSIHNEQYF. The CDR3 coding sequence is TGCGCCAGCAGCCAAGTTCCCCACGGTGCGGGCCGCCCATCAATTCACAATGAGCAGTACTTC.

Comments on this clonotype: The junction departs from germline at one end; a sequencing error may be responsible. This rearrangement joins TRBV27 to TRBJ2-3, with 8 bases matching TRBD2. CDR1 MNHEY and CDR2 SMNVEV come from the germline V gene (reference sequence). CDR3 size: 16 residues. CDR3 amino acids: CASGRGGGLGTDAQYF. The CDR3 bases are TGTGCCAGCGGAAGGGGTGGGGGACTAGGCACAGATGCGCAGTATTTT.

In the case of this clonotype: At one end the junction does not follow the germline gene, possibly because of a read error. V and J are TRBV6-5 and TRBJ1-6, with D maybe TRBD1 (5 bases). The CDR3 totals 15 residues. Germline CDR1 MNHEY, CDR2 SVGAGI. This chain's CDR3 is CASSDQGTYNSPLHF. The CDR3 DNA sequence: TGTGCCAGCAGTGACCAGGGAACCTACAATTCACCCCTCCACTTT.

The V gene is TRBV7-2, the J gene TRBJ1-1; no clear D gene. The germline V and J ends were trimmed by 3 bases and 5 bases, with 13 bases remaining between them. CDR3 length: 14 amino acids. CDR1 and CDR2 from the germline V gene are SGHTA and FQGNSA. The CDR3 sequence is CASSFVKGGTEAFF. CDR3 sequence (DNA): TGTGCCAGCAGCTTCGTTAAGGGAGGGACTGAAGCTTTCTTT. Using reference TRBV7-2 and TRBJ1-1 for the parts outside the CDR3, the full variable domain is GAGVSQSPSNKVTEKGKDVELRCDPISGHTALYWYRQSLGQGLEFLIYFQGNSAPDKSGLPSDRFSAERTGGSVSTLTIQRTQQEDSAVYLCASSFVKGGTEAFFGQGTRLTVV.

This clonotype was detected only once. The chain carries TRBV7-9 and TRBJ2-3; the match to TRBD2 covers 8 bases. The germline V gene encodes CDR1 SEHNR and CDR2 FQNEAQ (reference sequence). The trim removed 5 bases at V and 1 base at J, leaving 5 bases unmatched. CDR3 size: 15 residues. The CDR3, as DNA: TGTGCCAGCAGCGATAGCGGGACGGGCACAGATACGCAGTATTTT. It is translated as CASSDSGTGTDTQYF.

The J gene is TRBJ1-1, the V gene TRBV4-1; possibly TRBD1 for D (6 bases). Germline loops: CDR1 MGHRA, CDR2 YSYEKL. V gave up 6 bases and J gave up 6 bases, with 14 bases separating them. This CDR3 is built from 13 residues. The CDR3 coding sequence is TGCGCCAGCAGTCCATTAGGGGGAGCTGAAGCTTTCTTT. Translation gives CASSPLGGAEAFF.

As to this clonotype: Possible read error: a much larger clone is one base away. The DNA of the CDR3 is TGCGCCAGCAGCCAAGAGAAGGGGAGCGGGCCCTCCCACAATGAGCAGTTCTTC. Amino acids: CASSQEKGSGPSHNEQFF. The rearrangement uses TRBV4-3 and TRBJ2-1, with D possibly matching TRBD2 (6 bases). CDR1 is LGHNA, CDR2 YSLEER, per germline. This CDR3 has 18 residues.

This clonotype was observed once. The chain recombines TRBV7-6 with TRBJ2-7, with a tentative D call TRBD1 (6 bases). Trimming removed 6 bases from V and 3 bases from J, with 18 bases in between. In germline, CDR1 is SGHVS, CDR2 FNYEAQ. CDR3 length: 15 residues. The CDR3 is CASSLHPGADYEQYF. Here the CDR3 DNA reads TGTGCCAGCAGTCTACACCCAGGGGCTGACTACGAGCAGTACTTC.

A word on this clonotype: This may stem from a read error, because a much larger clone lies one nucleotide away. The chain links TRBV28 to TRBJ1-2; no clear D gene. The CDR3 length is 13 residues. Trimming shortened V by 3 bases and J by 4 bases, and 9 bases separated the two germline ends. Germline-derived CDR1 and CDR2 are MDHEN and SYDVKM. The CDR3 DNA follows: TGTGCCAGCAGTTTTGGGAAAACCTATGGCTACACCTTC. It codes for CASSFGKTYGYTF.

The rearrangement links TRBV6-2 or TRBV6-3 to TRBJ2-1; a weak D match, TRBD1 (5 bases). Per germline, CDR1 MNHEY and CDR2 SVGEGT. Trimming stripped 4 bases from V and 6 bases from J, with 13 bases between. The length of the CDR3 is 14 residues. The CDR3 DNA reads TGTGCCAGCAGTTGGGGCAGCCCCAGCAATGAGCAGTTCTTC. It codes for CASSWGSPSNEQFF.

The J gene is TRBJ2-5, the V gene TRBV20-1; D perhaps matches TRBD1 (6 bases). Germline CDR1 is DFQATT and CDR2 is SNEGSKA (reference sequence). Trimming took off 7 bases at V and 5 bases at J, with 20 bases between the two ends. The CDR3 consists of 14 residues. CDR3 sequence (DNA): TGCAGTGGGAGCCAGGGGCGTTTACGGGAGACCCAGTACTTC. Encoded protein: CSGSQGRLRETQYF.

The chain couples TRBV20-1 to TRBJ1-5, with unresolved D. V was clipped by 5 bases and J by 3 bases, with 11 bases between them. Germline V gene lookup returns CDR1 DFQATT and CDR2 SNEGSKA (reference sequence). The CDR3 has 13 residues. The CDR3 spells CSAPPGFNQPQHF. CDR3 bases: TGCAGTGCTCCCCCCGGGTTCAATCAGCCCCAGCATTTT.

This clonotype showed up just a few times. The chain joins TRBV27 to TRBJ2-7; 8 bases map to TRBD1. CDR3 size: 15 residues. V lost 5 bases, J lost 2 bases, and 8 bases stayed unmatched. The germline V gene has CDR1 MNHEY and CDR2 SMNVEV (reference sequence). CDR3 DNA: TGTGCCAGCAGTCGCCTACAGGGGGTCGCCTACGAGCAGTACTTC. Amino acids: CASSRLQGVAYEQYF.

The rearrangement uses TRBV11-2 and TRBJ2-1, with 11 bases identical to TRBD2. After removal of 5 bases from V and 12 bases from J, the junction contained 15 bases not matched to a gene. The CDR3 runs to 16 residues. Per germline, CDR1 SGHAT and CDR2 FQNNGV. For the CDR3, the DNA is TGTGCCAGCAGCACCGGTGGGACTAGCGGAGGGGGTGGGCAGTTCTTC. Translation: CASSTGGTSGGGGQFF.